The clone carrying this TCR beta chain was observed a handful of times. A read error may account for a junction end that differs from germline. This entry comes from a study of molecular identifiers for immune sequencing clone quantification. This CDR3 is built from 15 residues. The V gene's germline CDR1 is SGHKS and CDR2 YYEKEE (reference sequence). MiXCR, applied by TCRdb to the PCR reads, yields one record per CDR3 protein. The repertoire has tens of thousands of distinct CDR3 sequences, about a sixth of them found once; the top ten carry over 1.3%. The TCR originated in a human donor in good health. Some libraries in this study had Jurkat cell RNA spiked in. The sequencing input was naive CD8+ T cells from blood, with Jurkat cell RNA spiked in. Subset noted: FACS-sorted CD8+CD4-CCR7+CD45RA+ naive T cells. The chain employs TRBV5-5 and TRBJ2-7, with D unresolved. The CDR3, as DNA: TGTGCCAGCAGCTTGGAGTGGACGCTATCCTACGAGCGGTACTTC. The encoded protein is CASSLEWTLSYERYF.